The rows below give T cell receptor beta chains drawn from one sample of a study of T cells after yellow fever vaccination. Each CDR3 protein is one row after TCRdb ran MiXCR on the 5' RACE reads. Among about 74,000 distinct CDR3 sequences listed, approximately 7% were seen once. Sequencing was performed on CD8+ T cells sorted from PBMCs, taken about 5 days after the first yellow fever vaccination. The receptors derive from a man aged 18 to 29 who received the YFV17D yellow fever vaccine. Each CDR3 is given with its conserved first and last residue. The D gene is left open where the match is weak. Clone size is given for some rows only: seen once, a few or many times, or a class if the clone is expanded.

v_gene	j_gene	d_gene	abundance	CDR3aa	CDR3nt
TRBV7-8	TRBJ2-5	NA	few	CASSLLPGYETQYF	TGTGCCAGCAGCTTATTGCCGGGATATGAGACCCAGTACTTC
TRBV20-1	TRBJ1-1	NA	NA	CSAQQVPEAFF	TGCAGTGCTCAACAGGTACCTGAAGCTTTCTTT
TRBV12-3/TRBV12-4	TRBJ2-7	NA	many	CASSPTGYEQYF	TGTGCCAGCAGCCCCACAGGGTACGAGCAGTACTTC
TRBV6-5	TRBJ2-3	NA	NA	CASSSRQTDTQYF	TGTGCCAGCAGTTCCCGACAGACAGATACGCAGTATTTT
TRBV7-8	TRBJ2-7	NA	few	CASSLPPAVSYEQYF	TGTGCTTCCTCCCTACCCCCGGCGGTCTCCTACGAGCAGTACTTC
TRBV29-1	TRBJ2-5	NA	NA	CSVRPSGRVQETQYF	TGCAGCGTTCGACCGTCTGGGCGGGTCCAAGAGACCCAGTACTTC
TRBV12-3/TRBV12-4	TRBJ2-1	NA	many	CASTPVGGSHREQFF	TGTGCCAGTACCCCCGTAGGGGGTTCCCACCGTGAGCAGTTCTTC
TRBV4-3	TRBJ1-2	NA	NA	CASSQDLGGFYGYTF	TGCGCCAGCAGCCAAGATCTGGGGGGTTTCTATGGCTACACCTTC
TRBV6-1	TRBJ1-5	NA	many	CASSQGTPGSNQPQHF	TGTGCCAGCAGCCAGGGGACCCCGGGCAGCAATCAGCCCCAGCATTTT
TRBV28	TRBJ2-6	NA	many	CASNPGQLYSGANVLTF	TGTGCCAGCAATCCCGGACAGCTCTACTCTGGGGCCAACGTCCTGACTTTC
TRBV19	TRBJ1-1	NA	NA	CASSMLRIGRRNTEAFF	TGTGCCAGTAGTATGTTAAGAATAGGGCGCCGGAACACTGAAGCTTTCTTT
TRBV11-2	TRBJ2-4	NA	NA	CASSYGTPGPKNIQYF	TGTGCCAGCAGTTATGGGACTCCGGGTCCCAAAAACATTCAGTACTTC
TRBV7-9	TRBJ2-5	TRBD1	many	CASSTWDRGKETQYF	TGTGCCAGCAGCACCTGGGACAGGGGAAAAGAGACCCAGTACTTC
TRBV7-9	TRBJ2-7	NA	few	CASSLVSAYEQYF	TGTGCCAGCAGCCTAGTGTCGGCCTACGAGCAGTACTTC
TRBV5-5	TRBJ1-1	NA	many	CASSPGPPGGTEAFF	TGTGCCAGCAGCCCTGGCCCTCCGGGTGGCACTGAAGCTTTCTTT
TRBV7-9	TRBJ2-2	NA	few	CASSLPPGTGELFF	TGTGCCAGCAGCTTACCCCCGGGGACCGGGGAGCTGTTTTTT
TRBV6-2/TRBV6-3	TRBJ2-7	NA	NA	CASSYMMYEQYF	TGTGCCAGCAGTTATATGATGTACGAGCAGTACTTC
TRBV6-5	TRBJ2-2	NA	many	CASSYGGQGGELFF	TGTGCCAGCAGTTACGGGGGGCAGGGCGGGGAGCTGTTTTTT
TRBV9	TRBJ2-7	TRBD1	few	CASSAGPGQGYEQYF	TGTGCCAGCAGCGCAGGCCCAGGACAGGGCTACGAGCAGTACTTC
TRBV12-3/TRBV12-4	TRBJ2-1	TRBD2	many	CASSGRLAATYNEQFF	TGTGCCAGCAGTGGACGACTAGCGGCCACCTACAATGAGCAGTTCTTC
TRBV12-3/TRBV12-4	TRBJ2-1	NA	many	CASSRGPYEQFF	TGTGCCAGCAGCCGCGGTCCCTATGAGCAGTTCTTC
TRBV5-4	TRBJ2-1	TRBD2	many	CASSLGRGADEQFF	TGTGCCAGCAGCTTGGGGCGGGGGGCGGATGAGCAGTTCTTC
TRBV6-4	TRBJ2-2	TRBD1	few	CASSEETGGTGELFF	TGTGCCAGCAGTGAGGAGACAGGGGGCACCGGGGAGCTGTTTTTT
TRBV4-3	TRBJ1-4	NA	few	CASSQEAEVGEKLFF	TGCGCCAGCAGCCAAGAGGCGGAAGTCGGGGAAAAACTGTTTTTT
TRBV6-5	TRBJ2-2	TRBD2	many	CASSYLLRGGTGELFF	TGTGCCAGCAGTTATCTACTGCGGGGGGGCACCGGGGAGCTGTTTTTT
TRBV4-1	TRBJ2-1	NA	NA	CASSQGMGAGYNEQFF	TGCGCCAGCAGCCAAGGTATGGGGGCTGGCTACAATGAGCAGTTCTTC
TRBV11-2	TRBJ2-1	NA	many	CASSPQGNYNEQFF	TGTGCCAGCAGCCCCCAAGGCAACTACAATGAGCAGTTCTTC
TRBV29-1	TRBJ2-7	TRBD1	many	CSVVDRGEDEQYF	TGCAGCGTCGTCGACAGGGGGGAGGACGAGCAGTACTTC
TRBV18	TRBJ2-1	TRBD1	many	CASSLQGAARYNEQFF	TGTGCCAGCTCGCTACAGGGGGCGGCAAGGTACAATGAGCAGTTCTTC
TRBV13	TRBJ2-3	NA	NA	CARSRVLATSGDTQYF	TGTGCCAGAAGCAGGGTACTAGCCACAAGCGGGGATACGCAGTATTTT
TRBV6-5	TRBJ1-1	NA	many	CATAIRGRNTEAFF	TGTGCCACCGCGATCAGGGGAAGGAACACTGAAGCTTTCTTT
TRBV20-1	TRBJ1-5	NA	NA	CSANQGYSNQPQHF	TGCAGTGCTAATCAGGGATATAGCAATCAGCCCCAGCATTTT
TRBV5-5	TRBJ1-4	NA	few	CASSLENTQAVTNEKLFF	TGTGCCAGCAGCTTGGAGAATACACAGGCCGTGACTAATGAAAAACTGTTTTTT
TRBV4-1	TRBJ2-2	TRBD1	NA	CASSLFGTGGRGGELFF	TGCGCCAGCAGCCTATTCGGGACAGGGGGTCGAGGCGGGGAGCTGTTTTTT
TRBV11-2	TRBJ1-1	NA	many	CASSLGSEAFF	TGTGCCAGCAGCTTAGGAAGTGAAGCTTTCTTT
TRBV19	TRBJ1-3	NA	many	CASSSRGYSGNTIYF	TGTGCCAGTAGTTCGCGGGGTTACTCTGGAAACACCATATATTTT
TRBV7-9	TRBJ2-1	TRBD2	NA	CVSSRSGGAVNEQFF	TGTGTCAGCAGCCGAAGCGGGGGGGCCGTCAATGAGCAGTTCTTC
TRBV6-5	TRBJ1-1	NA	NA	CASSYGRTALNTEAFF	TGTGCCAGCAGTTACGGAAGGACAGCCTTGAACACTGAAGCTTTCTTT
TRBV19	TRBJ2-3	NA	few	CASSMQRFSTDTQYF	TGTGCCAGTAGTATGCAGCGCTTTAGCACAGATACGCAGTATTTT
TRBV7-9	TRBJ1-4	NA	few	CASSSTKRGSTNEKLFF	TGTGCCAGCAGCTCCACCAAGCGTGGGTCAACTAATGAAAAACTGTTTTTT
TRBV27	TRBJ2-7	NA	NA	CASSAVGTALEQYF	TGTGCCAGCAGTGCGGTCGGGACCGCCTTGGAGCAGTACTTC
TRBV20-1	TRBJ2-2	TRBD1	few	CSARAKGAAGELFF	TGCAGTGCTAGAGCCAAGGGGGCAGCCGGGGAGCTGTTTTTT
TRBV9	TRBJ2-7	NA	many	CASSKDGDEQYF	TGTGCCAGCAGCAAGGACGGCGACGAGCAGTACTTC
TRBV2	TRBJ2-7	TRBD2	few	CASRSGSLYEQYF	TGTGCCAGCAGGAGCGGGAGCCTCTACGAGCAGTACTTC
TRBV7-9	TRBJ2-1	TRBD1	NA	CASSLGVRDRSYNEQFF	TGTGCCAGCAGCTTAGGGGTTCGGGACAGATCCTACAATGAGCAGTTCTTC
TRBV7-6	TRBJ1-1	NA	NA	CASSLDWGSNTEAFF	TGTGCCAGCAGCTTAGACTGGGGGTCGAACACTGAAGCTTTCTTT
TRBV4-1	TRBJ2-2	NA	NA	CASSQGDGPGELFF	TGCGCCAGCAGCCAAGGAGATGGGCCCGGGGAGCTGTTTTTT
TRBV7-9	TRBJ2-1	NA	few	CASSQQARPNEQFF	TGTGCCAGCAGCCAACAGGCGAGGCCAAATGAGCAGTTCTTC
TRBV5-4	TRBJ2-5	TRBD2	NA	CASSGGGVGETQYF	TGTGCCAGCAGCGGCGGGGGGGTAGGAGAGACCCAGTACTTC
TRBV12-3/TRBV12-4	TRBJ1-4	NA	NA	CASRSGLLNEKLFF	TGTGCCAGCAGGTCCGGGCTCCTTAATGAAAAACTGTTTTTT
TRBV29-1	TRBJ1-2	NA	many	CSVDRVYGYTF	TGCAGCGTTGACAGGGTTTATGGCTACACCTTC
TRBV23-1	TRBJ2-2	NA	NA	CASSRIRNTGELFF	TGCGCCAGCAGTCGAATAAGAAACACCGGGGAGCTGTTTTTT
TRBV7-6	TRBJ2-2	TRBD2	many	CASSFQRGNTGELFF	TGTGCCAGCAGCTTCCAGCGGGGTAACACCGGGGAGCTGTTTTTT
TRBV6-5	TRBJ2-7	NA	NA	CASSSQPGRKYEQYF	TGTGCCAGCAGTTCACAGCCGGGACGGAAGTACGAGCAGTACTTC
TRBV20-1	TRBJ2-3	TRBD1	many	CSARYRGRADTQYF	TGCAGTGCTAGATACAGGGGGCGAGCAGATACGCAGTATTTT